In its sample, the clone carrying this T cell receptor beta chain was seen many times. Its target is not known. The sample is drawn from a study of breast tumors, draining lymph nodes, adjacent tissues. Study results and caveats: Tumor repertoires ranked between lymph nodes and nontumor tissue in diversity, with V and J gene preferences.

The CDR3 is made up of 13 amino acids. From germline, CDR1 is SGHDT and CDR2 YYEEEE. Between the trimmed V and J ends, which lost 2 bases and 4 bases, there was a span of 8 bases. One entry per CDR3 protein results from TCRdb running MiXCR on the multiplex PCR reads. The sample lists 270,000 or so distinct CDR3 sequences; about 30% were seen once. The lymph nodes were axillary draining lymph nodes from breast cancer patients. The receptor comes from a female donor with breast cancer. Some clones in this sample may be carry-over from other donors' samples. Sequencing was performed on axillary lymph node tissue. The V call is TRBV5-6, the J call TRBJ2-3; D not certain. CDR3 in DNA: TGTGCCAGCAGCTTTGGTGTTTCAGATACGCAGTATTTT. Amino acids: CASSFGVSDTQYF.